These T cell receptor beta chains were read from a single sample in a study of T-cell reconstitution after alpha-beta-depleted transplantation in children. Each CDR3 protein is one row after TCRdb ran MiXCR on the PCR reads. Of 300,000 to 400,000 distinct CDR3 sequences in the sample, roughly 17% were seen once. Sequencing was performed on PBMCs, mostly from graft donor cells, taken 360 days after TCRalphabeta/CD19-depleted stem cell transplant. All receptors derive from a male patient between 2 and 10 years old who had a stem cell transplant for acute lymphoblastic leukemia, so the T cells may come from the graft donor. CDR3s include the opening cysteine and the closing phenylalanine or tryptophan. The order of the fields is CDR3 length, J gene, V gene, clone size, D gene, CDR3 DNA, CDR3 protein. The D gene is left open where the match is weak. Some rows have no size entry. The others give once, few or many, or a class for an expanded clone.

CDR3 length: 16; J gene: TRBJ2-3; V gene: TRBV5-1; clone size: few; D gene: .; CDR3 DNA: TGCGCCAGCAGCCCGGGCAGGGGACCGAGCACAGATACGCAGTATTTT; CDR3 protein: CASSPGRGPSTDTQYF
CDR3 length: 15; J gene: TRBJ2-2; V gene: TRBV4-2; clone size: few; D gene: .; CDR3 DNA: TGTGCCAGCAGCCAAGCTGGCGGGAACACCGGGGAGCTGTTTTTT; CDR3 protein: CASSQAGGNTGELFF
CDR3 length: 16; J gene: TRBJ2-1; V gene: TRBV4-3; clone size: few; D gene: .; CDR3 DNA: TGCGCCAGCAGCCAGGACAGCGGGCGGATTTACAATGAGCAGTTCTTC; CDR3 protein: CASSQDSGRIYNEQFF
CDR3 length: 11; J gene: TRBJ2-7; V gene: TRBV28; clone size: many; D gene: .; CDR3 DNA: TGTGCCAGCAGCGACAGGTTCGAGCAGTACTTC; CDR3 protein: CASSDRFEQYF
CDR3 length: 15; J gene: TRBJ2-3; V gene: TRBV7-2; clone size: .; D gene: .; CDR3 DNA: TGTGCCAGCAGCTTGAACGGGGGATGGACAGATACGCAGTATTTT; CDR3 protein: CASSLNGGWTDTQYF
CDR3 length: 15; J gene: TRBJ2-7; V gene: TRBV5-6; clone size: .; D gene: TRBD1; CDR3 DNA: TGTGCCAGCAGCCCGACCGGGACAGGAGCCTACGAGCAGTACTTC; CDR3 protein: CASSPTGTGAYEQYF
CDR3 length: 15; J gene: TRBJ2-7; V gene: TRBV14; clone size: few; D gene: .; CDR3 DNA: TGTGCCAGCAGCCTGTTTAAGACAGGAAGCTACGAGCAGTACTTC; CDR3 protein: CASSLFKTGSYEQYF
CDR3 length: 16; J gene: TRBJ2-7; V gene: TRBV4-2; clone size: .; D gene: .; CDR3 DNA: TGTGCCAGCAGCCAAGAAGAGGGCAACGGAGACTACGAGCAGTACTTC; CDR3 protein: CASSQEEGNGDYEQYF
CDR3 length: 13; J gene: TRBJ1-5; V gene: TRBV6-6; clone size: few; D gene: .; CDR3 DNA: TGTGCCAGCAGGGGGACCCCCAATCAGCCCCAGCATTTT; CDR3 protein: CASRGTPNQPQHF
CDR3 length: 16; J gene: TRBJ2-4; V gene: TRBV21-1; clone size: .; D gene: .; CDR3 DNA: TGTGCCAGCAGCAAAGCCCTCGACATCGCCAAAAACATTCAGTACTTC; CDR3 protein: CASSKALDIAKNIQYF
CDR3 length: 16; J gene: TRBJ2-1; V gene: TRBV10-3; clone size: few; D gene: .; CDR3 DNA: TGTGCCATCAGTTCCCCTTGGAGCCCTTCCGGCAATGAGCAGTTCTTC; CDR3 protein: CAISSPWSPSGNEQFF
CDR3 length: 15; J gene: TRBJ2-2; V gene: TRBV9; clone size: many; D gene: TRBD2; CDR3 DNA: TGTGCCAGCAGCCCCCTAGGCGGGAGGGCCGGGGAGCTGTTTTTT; CDR3 protein: CASSPLGGRAGELFF
CDR3 length: 17; J gene: TRBJ1-4; V gene: TRBV4-3; clone size: .; D gene: TRBD1; CDR3 DNA: TGCGCCAGCAGCCAAGACCCGGGACAGGGGGCGAGGGCAAAACTGTTTTTT; CDR3 protein: CASSQDPGQGARAKLFF
CDR3 length: 15; J gene: TRBJ2-3; V gene: TRBV7-2; clone size: few; D gene: TRBD2; CDR3 DNA: TGTGCCAGCAGCTCAAAGCGGGAGTACACAGATACGCAGTATTTT; CDR3 protein: CASSSKREYTDTQYF
CDR3 length: 15; J gene: TRBJ2-1; V gene: TRBV3-1; clone size: .; D gene: .; CDR3 DNA: TGTGCCAGCAGCCAAGGCGGCCTCACGATCTTAGAGCAGTTCTTC; CDR3 protein: CASSQGGLTILEQFF